This passage covers 26 T cell receptor beta chains from one sample sequenced in a study of early stage breast cancer tumors. Sequencing was performed with immunoSEQ multiplex PCR; in TCRdb, only in-frame clones are kept and a portion is missing. The table includes about 17,000 clones, 65% to 85% detected once. Sequencing input: blood. The receptors here all came from an older person with breast cancer.

The genes are TRBV28 and TRBJ2-7; D perhaps matches TRBD1 (5 bases). The V end was cut by 5 bases, the J end by 3 bases, with 11 bases between. The CDR3 has 13 amino acids. Germline V gives CDR1 MDHEN, CDR2 SYDVKM. CDR3 sequence: CASSTDSLYEQYF. DNA for the CDR3: TGTGCCAGCAGTACCGACAGCCTCTACGAGCAGTACTTC.

This chain connects TRBV11-2 to TRBJ2-5; D possibly corresponds to TRBD2 (7 bases). Germline assignment: CDR1 SGHAT and CDR2 FQNNGV. The CDR3 contains 15 residues. Trimming took 1 base from V and 1 from J, leaving 10 bases between them. The CDR3 sequence: CASSLAGGGQETQYF. The CDR3 region has the DNA TGTGCCAGCAGCTTAGCGGGGGGCGGCCAAGAGACCCAGTACTTC.

The V gene is TRBV9, the J gene TRBJ2-2; D is perhaps TRBD2 (6 bases). The CDR3 is 15 amino acids. CDR1 and CDR2 from the germline V gene are SGDLS and YYNGEE. The V and J ends lost 2 bases and 7 bases respectively, with 15 bases between them. CDR3 region: CASSVGRGGVGELFF. CDR3 sequence (DNA): TGTGCCAGCAGCGTGGGGCGGGGAGGTGTCGGGGAGCTGTTTTTT.

V and J are TRBV4-3 and TRBJ1-6; no firm D call. The germline CDR1 and CDR2 sequences are LGHNA and YSLEER. This CDR3 has 14 amino acids. V gave up 0 bases and J gave up 9 bases, with 9 bases separating them. The CDR3 sequence: CASSQDLGLSPLHF. CDR3 nucleotide sequence: TGCGCCAGCAGCCAAGATTTGGGCCTTTCACCCCTCCACTTT.

This chain's CDR3 is CAWRLTGYNSPLHF. The CDR3 nucleotides read TGTGCCTGGAGGCTGACAGGATATAATTCACCCCTCCACTTT. The chain carries TRBV30 and TRBJ1-6, with a possible D match to TRBD1 (6 bases). Germline values: CDR1 GTSNPN, CDR2 SVGIG (reference sequence). This CDR3 has 14 amino acids. Trimming removed 3 bases at V and 4 bases at J, with 10 bases between.

The chain recombines TRBV2 with TRBJ1-5; 8 bases fit TRBD1. V dropped 5 bases and J dropped 0; count of bases not matched to a gene: 3. The germline CDR1 and CDR2 sequences are SNHLY and FYNNEI. The CDR3 is made up of 15 amino acids. CDR3 protein: CASSRQGFSNQPQHF. The CDR3 DNA is TGTGCCAGCAGTCGACAGGGGTTTAGCAATCAGCCCCAGCATTTT.

This clone was seen a few times. V usage is TRBV5-1 and J usage is TRBJ1-1; no clear D gene. Trimming took off 4 bases at V and 1 base at J, with 14 bases between the two ends. From germline, CDR1 is SGHRS and CDR2 YFSETQ. There are 15 residues in the CDR3. CDR3 nucleotides: TGCGCCAGCAGCCGGTCCCCTTCCGCGAACACTGAAGCTTTCTTT. This gives the protein CASSRSPSANTEAFF.

This rearrangement joins TRBV11-3 to TRBJ2-2, with 9 bases lining up with TRBD1. Germline V gene sequence: CDR1 SGHNT, CDR2 YENEEA. Trimming took 7 bases from V and 4 from J; bases not matched to a gene: 4. CDR3 size: 14 residues. CDR3 in DNA: TGTGCCAGCAAAGGGACAGGGAGCACCGGGGAGCTGTTTTTT. This gives the protein CASKGTGSTGELFF.

V gene TRBV27 combines with J gene TRBJ1-6; 7 bases are shared with TRBD1. This CDR3 is built from 15 residues. V dropped 4 bases and J dropped 9; count of bases not matched to a gene: 9. Looked up from germline, CDR1 is MNHEY and CDR2 is SMNVEV (reference sequence). CDR3 protein: CASSSDRRRGSPLHF. The CDR3 DNA is TGTGCCAGCAGTTCGGACAGGCGTCGAGGTTCACCCCTCCACTTT.

This chain uses TRBV7-2 with TRBJ2-1, with TRBD1 identical over 12 bases. The length of the CDR3 is 12 residues. V lost 9 bases to trimming and J lost 10 bases; unmatched junction nucleotides: 4. Germline CDR1 is SGHTA and CDR2 is FQGNSA. For the CDR3, the DNA is TGTGCCAGAGGGACAGGGGGCGGGGAGCAGTTCTTC. It yields the protein CARGTGGGEQFF.

The chain recombines TRBV18 with TRBJ2-4, with D perhaps matching TRBD2 (5 bases). The germline V gene encodes CDR1 KGHSH and CDR2 LQKENI. V shed 4 bases and J shed 0 bases, with 13 bases lying between them. CDR3 length: 16 residues. CDR3 sequence reads: CASSRRDSRAKNIQYF. CDR3 coding DNA: TGTGCCAGCTCACGACGGGATTCCCGAGCCAAAAACATTCAGTACTTC. The full variable domain, in which reference TRBV18 and TRBJ2-4 provide the parts outside the CDR3, is NAGVMQNPRHLVRRRGQEARLRCSPMKGHSHVYWYRQLPEEGLKFMVYLQKENIIDESGMPKERFSAEFPKEGPSILRIQQVVRGDSAAYFCASSRRDSRAKNIQYFGAGTRLSVL.

V gene TRBV19 combines with J gene TRBJ2-1; 9 bases line up with TRBD1. The V and J ends lost 5 bases and 4 bases, in that order; junction bases with no gene match: 3. CDR3 length: 14 amino acids. Germline values: CDR1 LNHDA, CDR2 SQIVND (reference sequence). The CDR3 DNA sequence: TGTGCCAGTAGTGACGGACAGGGGTACAATGAGCAGTTCTTC. Its translation is CASSDGQGYNEQFF.

The chain links TRBV6-1 to TRBJ1-5, with D tentatively TRBD1 (6 bases). The length of the CDR3 is 13 residues. CDR1 and CDR2 from the germline V gene are MNHNS and SASEGT. The V and J ends lost 7 bases and 4 bases respectively, with 11 bases between them. The chain's CDR3 is CASIKQGNQPQHF. In DNA, the CDR3 is TGTGCCAGCATTAAGCAGGGGAATCAGCCCCAGCATTTT.

This sequence joins TRBV29-1 and TRBJ1-2; D gene ambiguous. Deletions cut 3 bases from V and 7 bases from J, with 15 bases between. Germline CDR1 reads SQVTM; CDR2 reads ANQGSEA. The CDR3 runs 13 residues. The CDR3 is CSVDASVMAGYTF. The CDR3 nucleotides read TGCAGCGTTGATGCCAGCGTCATGGCTGGCTACACCTTC. Full variable domain (missing parts from reference TRBV29-1 and TRBJ1-2): SAVISQKPSRDICQRGTSLTIQCQVDSQVTMMFWYRQQPGQSLTLIATANQGSEATYESGFVIDKFPISRPNLTFSTLTVSNMSPEDSSIYLCSVDASVMAGYTFGSGTRLTVV.

The V call is TRBV5-4, the J call TRBJ2-3, with a tentative D call TRBD1 (6 bases). Germline V lookup: CDR1 SGHNT, CDR2 YYREEE (reference sequence). Trimming shortened V by 1 base and J by 2 bases, and 8 bases separated the two germline ends. The CDR3 contains 14 residues. The CDR3 loop reads CASSLTGTTDTQYF. DNA of the CDR3: TGTGCCAGCAGCTTGACAGGGACCACAGATACGCAGTATTTT.

J is TRBJ1-4 and V is TRBV5-1; D possibly corresponds to TRBD1 (6 bases). Germline values: CDR1 SGHRS, CDR2 YFSETQ. Trimming shortened V by 5 bases and J by 2 bases, and 13 bases separated the two germline ends. This CDR3 region has 15 residues. CDR3 region: CASRRGAPTNEKLFF. In DNA form, the CDR3 reads TGCGCCAGCAGACGGGGGGCGCCGACTAATGAAAAACTGTTTTTT. The full variable domain, its missing parts supplied by reference TRBV5-1 and TRBJ1-4, is KAGVTQTPRYLIKTRGQQVTLSCSPISGHRSVSWYQQTPGQGLQFLFEYFSETQRNKGNFPGRFSGRQFSNSRSEMNVSTLELGDSALYLCASRRGAPTNEKLFFGSGTQLSVL.

A few counts support this clone. This rearrangement joins TRBV2 to TRBJ1-2; TRBD1 might be the D (6 bases). V gave up 10 bases and J gave up 3 bases, with 12 bases separating them. CDR3 size: 12 residues. Germline values: CDR1 SNHLY, CDR2 FYNNEI. The CDR3 sequence: CAMIEGDYGYTF. CDR3 coding DNA: TGTGCCATGATTGAGGGGGACTATGGCTACACCTTC. The full variable domain, rest sourced from reference TRBV2 and TRBJ1-2, is EPEVTQTPSHQVTQMGQEVILRCVPISNHLYFYWYRQILGQKVEFLVSFYNNEISEKSEIFDDQFSVERPDGSNFTLKIRSTKLEDSAMYFCAMIEGDYGYTFGSGTRLTVV.

The gene calls are TRBV19 and TRBJ1-1; D is possibly TRBD1 (6 bases). The V and J ends lost 3 bases and 4 bases respectively, with 21 bases between them. Germline loops: CDR1 LNHDA, CDR2 SQIVND (reference sequence). This CDR3 comprises 17 residues. The CDR3 coding sequence is TGTGCCAGTAGTATTGGGGGCGCGAATATCCTGGGCACTGAAGCTTTCTTT. Translated: CASSIGGANILGTEAFF.

The rearrangement links TRBV28 to TRBJ2-7, with TRBD1 identical over 7 bases. The CDR3 covers 15 residues. Trimming cost V 5 bases and J 1 base; bases outside gene matches: 8. Germline V lookup: CDR1 MDHEN, CDR2 SYDVKM. The CDR3 region has the DNA TGTGCCAGCAGTAACCCCGGACAGGAGTCCTACGAGCAGTACTTC. Translation: CASSNPGQESYEQYF.

The chain uses TRBV2 and TRBJ2-1; tentative D call: TRBD2 (6 bases). CDR1 and CDR2 from the germline V gene are SNHLY and FYNNEI. The germline V and J ends were trimmed by 8 bases and 0 bases, with 11 bases remaining between them. The CDR3 covers 14 residues. In DNA, the CDR3 is TGTGCCAGCGGAGGGATCAGCTCCTACAATGAGCAGTTCTTC. This codes for CASGGISSYNEQFF.

The chain recombines TRBV4-2 with TRBJ1-5; no clear D. The length of the CDR3 is 13 residues. The germline V gene has CDR1 LGHNA and CDR2 YNFKEQ. Trimming shortened V by 4 bases and J by 1 base, and 5 bases separated the two germline ends. CDR3 nucleotides: TGTGCCAGCAGCCCGCAGAGCAATCAGCCCCAGCATTTT. This sequence encodes CASSPQSNQPQHF.

V is TRBV23-1 and J is TRBJ1-5; 10 bases align to TRBD1. TRBV23-1 falls under the ORF class, with uncertain function. The CDR3 has 17 residues. With 3 bases clipped from V and 0 bases from J, the junction kept 5 bases outside the gene matches. For the CDR3, the DNA is TGCGCCAGCAGTCACCGGACAGGGGGACGTAGCAATCAGCCCCAGCATTTT. Its protein is CASSHRTGGRSNQPQHF.

The V call is TRBV7-6, the J call TRBJ1-1, with unresolved D. Per the germline V gene, CDR1 is SGHVS and CDR2 is FNYEAQ. The CDR3 is 13 amino acids. V was pared by 2 bases and J by 1 base, with 5 bases between. CDR3 bases: TGTGCCAGCAGCTTACAGGAGAACACTGAAGCTTTCTTT. It yields the protein CASSLQENTEAFF.

The V gene is TRBV7-3, the J gene TRBJ2-3; 10 bases line up with TRBD1. Germline CDR1 is SGHTA and CDR2 is FQGTGA. The CDR3 is 15 residues long. The junction had 7 bases not matched to a gene; V was cut back by 3 bases and J by 7 bases. The CDR3 nucleotides are TGTGCCAGCAGCTTGGGGGGACAGGGGAAGAATACGCAGTATTTT. Translated: CASSLGGQGKNTQYF.

The gene calls are TRBV9 and TRBJ1-3, with D hard to call. The CDR3 runs to 16 residues. The germline gives CDR1 SGDLS, CDR2 YYNGEE. V was cut by 4 bases and J by 0 bases, with 14 bases left in between. In DNA form, the CDR3 reads TGTGCCAGCAGCCCCCCCGGGTTGAGCTCTGGAAACACCATATATTTT. Amino acid sequence: CASSPPGLSSGNTIYF.

This clone was detected a few times. The chain joins TRBV5-5 to TRBJ1-6; TRBD1 is a possible D gene (5 bases). Trimming cost V 0 bases and J 10 bases, with 11 bases left between them. The V gene's germline CDR1 is SGHKS and CDR2 YYEKEE (reference sequence). The CDR3 consists of 14 residues. DNA for the CDR3: TGTGCCAGCAGCTTGGAAGTTAAGGGGTCACCCCTCCACTTT. This encodes CASSLEVKGSPLHF.